This note documents a single T cell receptor beta chain sequence. Its cognate antigen is unknown. TCR beta CDR3 sequences were amplified from RNA transcripts. The TCR CDR3 was amplified in a first-round RT-PCR using the HTBI primer set. TCRdb re-called the multiplex PCR reads through MiXCR, storing one row per CDR3 protein. The sample has approximately 600,000 distinct CDR3 sequences, around 20% seen once. This entry is derived from a study of T cells in Graves' hyperthyroidism and ophthalmopathy. Study findings and constraints: Most thyroid clonotypes expanded above 0.001 were also detected in blood. In the analysis, a 13 V-J model separated ophthalmopathy from stable hyperthyroidism.

Between the trimmed V and J ends, which lost 8 bases and 1 base, there was a span of 15 bases. The CDR3 consists of 14 residues. Per germline, CDR1 MDHEN and CDR2 SYDVKM. This receptor was identified in a man aged 25 to 40 with Graves' ophthalmopathy. The chain uses TRBV28 and TRBJ2-7; a weak D match, TRBD1 (6 bases). Sample: blood. The CDR3 loop is CASHSGERSYEQYF. CDR3 sequence (DNA): TGTGCCAGCCACTCAGGGGAGAGATCCTACGAGCAGTACTTC.